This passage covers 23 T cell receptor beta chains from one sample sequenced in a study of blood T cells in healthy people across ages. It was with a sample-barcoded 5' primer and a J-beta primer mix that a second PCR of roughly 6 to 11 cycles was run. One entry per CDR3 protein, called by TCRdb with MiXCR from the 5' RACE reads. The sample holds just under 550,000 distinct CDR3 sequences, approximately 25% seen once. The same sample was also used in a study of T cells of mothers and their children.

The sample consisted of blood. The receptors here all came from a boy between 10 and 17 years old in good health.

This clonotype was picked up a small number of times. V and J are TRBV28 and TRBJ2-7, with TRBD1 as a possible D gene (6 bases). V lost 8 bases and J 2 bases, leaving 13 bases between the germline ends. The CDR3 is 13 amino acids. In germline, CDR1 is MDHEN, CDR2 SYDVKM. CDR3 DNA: TGTGCCAGCGCACCAGGGGCGCCCTACGAGCAGTACTTC. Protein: CASAPGAPYEQYF.

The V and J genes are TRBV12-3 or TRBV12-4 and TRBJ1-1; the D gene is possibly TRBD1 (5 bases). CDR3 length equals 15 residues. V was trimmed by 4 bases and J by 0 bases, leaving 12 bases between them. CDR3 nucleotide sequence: TGTGCCAGCAGTTCCGGAGGGGTTCTGAACACTGAAGCTTTCTTT. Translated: CASSSGGVLNTEAFF.

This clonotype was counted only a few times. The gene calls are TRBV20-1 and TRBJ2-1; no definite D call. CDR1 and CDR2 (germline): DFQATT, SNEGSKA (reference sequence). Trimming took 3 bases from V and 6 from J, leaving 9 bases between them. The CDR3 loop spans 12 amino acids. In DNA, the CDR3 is TGCAGTGCTAGGACCCGTGGCAATGAGCAGTTCTTC. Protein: CSARTRGNEQFF.

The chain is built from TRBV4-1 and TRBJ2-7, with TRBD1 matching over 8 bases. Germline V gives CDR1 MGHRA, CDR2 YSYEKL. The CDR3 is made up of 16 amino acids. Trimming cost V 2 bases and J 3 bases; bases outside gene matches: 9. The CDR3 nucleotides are TGCGCCAGCAGCCAATATGCCGGGACAGGCTTCTACGAGCAGTACTTC. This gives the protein CASSQYAGTGFYEQYF.

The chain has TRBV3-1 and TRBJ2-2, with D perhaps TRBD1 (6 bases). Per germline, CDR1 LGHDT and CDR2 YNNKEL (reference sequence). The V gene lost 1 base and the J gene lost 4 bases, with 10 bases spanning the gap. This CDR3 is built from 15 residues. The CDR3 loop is CASSQAGQSTGELFF. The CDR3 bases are TGTGCCAGCAGCCAAGCTGGACAGTCCACCGGGGAGCTGTTTTTT.

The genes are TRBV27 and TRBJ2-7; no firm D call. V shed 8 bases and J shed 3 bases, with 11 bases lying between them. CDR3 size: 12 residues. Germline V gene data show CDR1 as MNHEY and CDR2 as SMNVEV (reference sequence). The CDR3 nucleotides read TGTGCCAGCTGCGGTTCGGACTACGAGCAGTACTTC. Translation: CASCGSDYEQYF.

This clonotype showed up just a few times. CDR3 amino acids: CATSIGGTEAFF. In nucleotides, the CDR3 is TGTGCCACCAGCATCGGGGGGACTGAAGCTTTCTTT. This chain uses TRBV15 with TRBJ1-1, with TRBD1 as a possible D gene (5 bases). Germline CDR1 LNHNV, CDR2 YYDKDF (reference sequence). The CDR3 spans 12 residues. With 4 bases removed from V and 5 bases from J, the gap between germline ends came to 8 bases.

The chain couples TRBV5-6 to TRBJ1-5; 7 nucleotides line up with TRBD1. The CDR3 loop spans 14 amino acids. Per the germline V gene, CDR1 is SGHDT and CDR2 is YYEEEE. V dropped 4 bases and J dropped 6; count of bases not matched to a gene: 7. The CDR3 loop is CASSHRGGGQPQHF. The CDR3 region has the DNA TGTGCCAGCAGCCACAGGGGTGGGGGTCAGCCCCAGCATTTT.

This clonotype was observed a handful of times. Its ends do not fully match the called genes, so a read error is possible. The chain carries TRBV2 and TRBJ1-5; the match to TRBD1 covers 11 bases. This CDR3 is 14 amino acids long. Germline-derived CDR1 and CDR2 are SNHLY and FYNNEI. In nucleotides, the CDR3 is TGTGCCAGCAGCGGACAGGGGGCAGGGCAGCCCCTGCATTTT. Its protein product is CASSGQGAGQPLHF.

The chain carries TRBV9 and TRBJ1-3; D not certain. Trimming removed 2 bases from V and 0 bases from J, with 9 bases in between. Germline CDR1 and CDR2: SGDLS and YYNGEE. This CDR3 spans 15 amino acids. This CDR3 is CASSVSGSSGNTIYF. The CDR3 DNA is TGTGCCAGCAGCGTCTCGGGGTCCTCTGGAAACACCATATATTTT.

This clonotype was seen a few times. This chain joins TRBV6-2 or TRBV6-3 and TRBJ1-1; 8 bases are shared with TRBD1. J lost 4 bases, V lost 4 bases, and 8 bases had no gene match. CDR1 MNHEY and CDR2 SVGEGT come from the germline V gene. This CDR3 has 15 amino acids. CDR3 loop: CASSFGGTGGTEAFF. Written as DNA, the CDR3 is TGTGCCAGCAGTTTCGGAGGTACAGGGGGCACTGAAGCTTTCTTT.

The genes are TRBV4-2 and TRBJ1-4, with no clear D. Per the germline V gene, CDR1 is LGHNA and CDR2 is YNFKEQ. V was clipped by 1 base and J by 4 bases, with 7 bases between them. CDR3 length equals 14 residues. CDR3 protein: CASSQAPVNEKLFF. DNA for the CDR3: TGTGCCAGCAGCCAAGCGCCCGTTAATGAAAAACTGTTTTTT.

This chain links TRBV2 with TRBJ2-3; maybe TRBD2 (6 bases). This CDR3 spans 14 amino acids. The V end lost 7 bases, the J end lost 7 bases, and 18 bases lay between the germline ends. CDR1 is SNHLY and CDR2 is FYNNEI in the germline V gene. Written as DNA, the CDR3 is TGTGCCAGCATCTTTTCCGGGACTGGTAATACGCAGTATTTT. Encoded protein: CASIFSGTGNTQYF. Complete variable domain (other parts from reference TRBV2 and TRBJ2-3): EPEVTQTPSHQVTQMGQEVILRCVPISNHLYFYWYRQILGQKVEFLVSFYNNEISEKSEIFDDQFSVERPDGSNFTLKIRSTKLEDSAMYFCASIFSGTGNTQYFGPGTRLTVL.

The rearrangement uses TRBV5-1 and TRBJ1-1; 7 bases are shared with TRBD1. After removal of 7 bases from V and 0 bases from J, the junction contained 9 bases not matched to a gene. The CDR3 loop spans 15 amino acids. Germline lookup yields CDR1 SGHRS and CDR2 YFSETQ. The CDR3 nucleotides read TGCGCCAGCGGCCCCTACGGACAGGTGAACACTGAAGCTTTCTTT. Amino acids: CASGPYGQVNTEAFF.

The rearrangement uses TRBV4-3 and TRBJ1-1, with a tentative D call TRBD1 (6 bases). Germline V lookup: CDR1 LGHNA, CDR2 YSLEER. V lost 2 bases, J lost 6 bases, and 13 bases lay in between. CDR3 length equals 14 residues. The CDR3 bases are TGCGCCAGCAGCCAAAACAGGGAGGTGGCTGAAGCTTTCTTT. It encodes CASSQNREVAEAFF.

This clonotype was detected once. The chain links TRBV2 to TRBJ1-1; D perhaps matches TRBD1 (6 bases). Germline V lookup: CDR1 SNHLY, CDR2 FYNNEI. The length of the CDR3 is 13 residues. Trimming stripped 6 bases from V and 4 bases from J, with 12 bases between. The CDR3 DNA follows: TGTGCCAGCAGGGAAACAGGGTTCACTGAAGCTTTCTTT. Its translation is CASRETGFTEAFF.

The CDR3 coding sequence is TGTGCCAGCAGTGGCGGCGATAGCAATCAGCCCCAGCATTTT. It encodes CASSGGDSNQPQHF. This chain uses TRBV6-6 with TRBJ1-5; D not resolved. The V and J ends lost 5 bases and 0 bases respectively, with 8 bases between them. CDR1 is MNHNY and CDR2 is SVGAGI in the germline V gene (reference sequence). The length of the CDR3 is 14 residues.

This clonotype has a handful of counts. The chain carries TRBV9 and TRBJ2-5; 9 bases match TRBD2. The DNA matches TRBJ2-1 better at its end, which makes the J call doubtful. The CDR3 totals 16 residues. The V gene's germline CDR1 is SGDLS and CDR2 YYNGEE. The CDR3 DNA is TGTGCCAGCAGCACCTCAGGCGGGAGGGCCTTTAGTGAGCAGTTCTTC. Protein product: CASSTSGGRAFSEQFF.

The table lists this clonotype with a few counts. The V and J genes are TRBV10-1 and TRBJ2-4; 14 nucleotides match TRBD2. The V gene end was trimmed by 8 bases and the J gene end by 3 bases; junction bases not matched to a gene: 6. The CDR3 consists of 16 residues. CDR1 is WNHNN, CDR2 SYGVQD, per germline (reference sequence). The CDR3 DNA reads TGCGCCAGCCGGACTAGCGGGAGGTTAGGCAAAAACATTCAGTACTTC. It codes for CASRTSGRLGKNIQYF.

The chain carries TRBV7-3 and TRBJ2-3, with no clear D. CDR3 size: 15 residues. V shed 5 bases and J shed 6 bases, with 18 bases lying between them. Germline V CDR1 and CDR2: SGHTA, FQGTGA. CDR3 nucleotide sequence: TGTGCCAGCAGCCAGACGGCGGTGGTGGGGGATACGCAGTATTTT. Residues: CASSQTAVVGDTQYF.

CDR3 coding DNA: TGTGCCAGCAGTAAGGATGTAAACACTGAAGCTTTCTTT. Residues: CASSKDVNTEAFF. This chain joins TRBV2 and TRBJ1-1; D gene ambiguous. This CDR3 has 13 amino acids. Trimming took off 5 bases at V and 2 bases at J, with 9 bases between the two ends. Germline V gene data show CDR1 as SNHLY and CDR2 as FYNNEI.

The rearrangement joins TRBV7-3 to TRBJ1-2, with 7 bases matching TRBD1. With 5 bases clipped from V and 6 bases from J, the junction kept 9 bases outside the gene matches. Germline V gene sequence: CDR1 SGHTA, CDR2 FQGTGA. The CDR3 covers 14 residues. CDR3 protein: CASSKTGTENGYTF. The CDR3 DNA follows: TGTGCCAGCAGCAAAACCGGGACAGAAAATGGCTACACCTTC.

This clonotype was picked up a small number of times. CDR3 sequence (DNA): TGTGCCAGCAGCCGCCGGGACAGTTGGAACTATGGCTACACCTTC. Amino acids: CASSRRDSWNYGYTF. The J gene is TRBJ1-2, the V gene TRBV11-2; the match to TRBD1 covers 7 bases. Trimming cost V 5 bases and J 2 bases; bases outside gene matches: 8. This CDR3 comprises 15 residues. Germline-derived CDR1 and CDR2 are SGHAT and FQNNGV.